This TCR beta chain originates from a study of T cells after yellow fever vaccination. Trimming took 6 bases from V and 3 from J, leaving 8 bases between them. CDR3 length equals 12 residues. Germline V CDR1 and CDR2: MNHEY, SVGEGT. This clonotype showed up just a few times. Its antigen is unidentified. TCRdb processed the 5' RACE reads anew with MiXCR; each CDR3 protein has one entry. The top ten hold approximately 3.3% of the sample, which has hundreds of thousands of distinct CDR3 sequences, around 13% seen once. The study, taken as a whole, reports: Primary-vaccination clones mostly resurfaced post-booster (96% CD4, approximately 87% CD8). Across the CD4 and CD8 compartments, a small share of clonotypes was present in both. Although the secondary response was weaker, it peaked faster, at day 5 versus 15.

This rearrangement joins TRBV6-2 or TRBV6-3 to TRBJ2-5; maybe TRBD1 (6 bases). This TCR derives from a young man who received the YFV17D yellow fever vaccine. This sample comprised CD4+ T cells sorted from PBMCs, obtained 15 days after the yellow fever booster vaccination. The CDR3 sequence is CASRGTKETQYF. In DNA, the CDR3 is TGTGCCAGCAGGGGGACAAAAGAGACCCAGTACTTC.